There are many counts of the clone carrying this T cell receptor (beta chain). This record comes from a study of T-cell reconstitution after alpha-beta-depleted transplantation in children. Unique molecular identifiers featured in how the TCRbeta library was prepared. TCRdb ran MiXCR on the PCR reads and lists one entry per CDR3 protein. The sample holds hundreds of thousands of distinct CDR3 sequences, approximately 15% seen once. V lost 0 bases and J lost 6, with 16 bases in between. In germline, CDR1 is MNHEY, CDR2 SVGAGI. CDR3 size: 16 residues. The sequences come from PBMCs from the stem cell graft donor, collected from the stem cell graft. This sequence was found in a human donor who donated a stem cell graft to a child with acute myeloid leukemia. V usage is TRBV6-5 and J usage is TRBJ2-3; D gene ambiguous. The CDR3 DNA reads as TGTGCCAGCAGTTACTCGCCTCCCCCGGTCGTGGATACGCAGTATTTT. This encodes CASSYSPPPVVDTQYF.